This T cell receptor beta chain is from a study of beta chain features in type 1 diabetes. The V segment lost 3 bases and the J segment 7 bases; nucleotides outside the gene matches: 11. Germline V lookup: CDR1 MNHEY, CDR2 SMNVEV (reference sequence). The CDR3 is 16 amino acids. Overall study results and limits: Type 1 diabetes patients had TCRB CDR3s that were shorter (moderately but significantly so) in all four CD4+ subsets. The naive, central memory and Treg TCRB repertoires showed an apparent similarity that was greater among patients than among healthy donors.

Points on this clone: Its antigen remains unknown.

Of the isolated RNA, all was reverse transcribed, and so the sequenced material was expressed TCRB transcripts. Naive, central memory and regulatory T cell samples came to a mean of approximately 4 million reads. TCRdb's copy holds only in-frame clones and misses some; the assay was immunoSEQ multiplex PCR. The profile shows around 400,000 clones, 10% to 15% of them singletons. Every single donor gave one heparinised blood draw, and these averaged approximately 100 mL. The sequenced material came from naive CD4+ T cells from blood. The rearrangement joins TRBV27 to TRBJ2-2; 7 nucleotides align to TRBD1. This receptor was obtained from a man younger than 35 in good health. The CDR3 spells CASSFRQGFLIGELFF. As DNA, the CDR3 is TGTGCCAGCAGTTTCCGACAGGGATTTCTCATCGGGGAGCTGTTTTTT.